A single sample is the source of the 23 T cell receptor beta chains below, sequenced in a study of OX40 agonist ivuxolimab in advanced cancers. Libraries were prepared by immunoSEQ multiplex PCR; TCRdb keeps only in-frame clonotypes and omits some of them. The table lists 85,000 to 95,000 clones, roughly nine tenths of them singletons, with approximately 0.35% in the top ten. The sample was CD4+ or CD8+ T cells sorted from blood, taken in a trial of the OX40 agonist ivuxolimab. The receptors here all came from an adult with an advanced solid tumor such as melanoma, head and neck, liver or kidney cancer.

The CDR3 loop is CASSSRGTGLYEQYF. In DNA form, the CDR3 reads TGTGCCAGCAGTTCCCGCGGGACAGGGCTCTACGAGCAGTACTTC. The V gene is TRBV28, the J gene TRBJ2-7; 9 nucleotides match TRBD1. Germline loops: CDR1 MDHEN, CDR2 SYDVKM. V lost 4 bases, J lost 3 bases, and 7 bases stayed unmatched. This CDR3 is built from 15 residues.

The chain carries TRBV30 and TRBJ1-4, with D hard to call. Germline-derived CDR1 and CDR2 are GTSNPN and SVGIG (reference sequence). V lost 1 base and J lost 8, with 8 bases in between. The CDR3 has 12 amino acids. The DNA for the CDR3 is TGTGCCTGGAGTGGGCCCGGGGAAAAACTGTTTTTT. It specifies CAWSGPGEKLFF. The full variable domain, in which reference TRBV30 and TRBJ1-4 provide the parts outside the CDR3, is SQTIHQWPATLVQPVGSPLSLECTVEGTSNPNLYWYRQAAGRGLQLLFYSVGIGQISSEVPQNLSASRPQDRQFILSSKKLLLSDSGFYLCAWSGPGEKLFFGSGTQLSVL.

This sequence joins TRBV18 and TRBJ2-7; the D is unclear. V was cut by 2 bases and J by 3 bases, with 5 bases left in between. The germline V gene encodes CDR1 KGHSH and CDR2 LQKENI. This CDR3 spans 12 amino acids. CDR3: CASSPISYEQYF. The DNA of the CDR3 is TGTGCCAGCTCACCAATCAGCTACGAGCAGTACTTC.

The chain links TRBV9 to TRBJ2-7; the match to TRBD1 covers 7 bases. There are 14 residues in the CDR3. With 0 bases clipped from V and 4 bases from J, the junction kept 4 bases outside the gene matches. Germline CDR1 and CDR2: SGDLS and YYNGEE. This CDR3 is CASSVEGTAYEQYF. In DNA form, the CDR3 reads TGTGCCAGCAGCGTAGAAGGGACAGCATACGAGCAGTACTTC.

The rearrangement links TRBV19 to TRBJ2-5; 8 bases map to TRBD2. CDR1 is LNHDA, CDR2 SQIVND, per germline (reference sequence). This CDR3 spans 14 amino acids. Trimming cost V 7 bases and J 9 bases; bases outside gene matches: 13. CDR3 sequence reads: CASNPGTRGAAQYF. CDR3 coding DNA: TGTGCCAGTAATCCCGGGACTAGGGGAGCGGCCCAGTACTTC. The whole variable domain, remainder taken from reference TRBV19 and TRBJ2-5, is DGGITQSPKYLFRKEGQNVTLSCEQNLNHDAMYWYRQDPGQGLRLIYYSQIVNDFQKGDIAEGYSVSREKKESFPLTVTSAQKNPTAFYLCASNPGTRGAAQYFGPGTRLLVL.

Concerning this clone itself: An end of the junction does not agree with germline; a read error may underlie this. CDR3 loop: CDSSLGADSYNEQFF. The CDR3 nucleotides read TGTGACAGCAGCTTAGGGGCAGACTCCTACAATGAGCAGTTCTTC. V and J are TRBV7-8 and TRBJ2-1; D perhaps matches TRBD1 (5 bases). CDR3 length: 15 residues. The germline V gene has CDR1 SGHVS and CDR2 FQNEAQ. The variable domain in full, completed from reference TRBV7-8 and TRBJ2-1, reads GAGVSQSPRYKVAKRGQDVALRCDPISGHVSLFWYQQALGQGPEFLTYFQNEAQLDKSGLPSDRFFAERPEGSVSTLKIQRTQQEDSAVYLCDSSLGADSYNEQFFGPGTRLTVL.

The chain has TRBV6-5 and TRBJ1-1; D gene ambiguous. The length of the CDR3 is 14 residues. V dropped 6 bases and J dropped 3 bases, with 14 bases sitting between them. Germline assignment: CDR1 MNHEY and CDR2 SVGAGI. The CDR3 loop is CASRGINFDTEAFF. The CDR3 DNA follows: TGTGCCAGCAGAGGGATTAATTTCGACACTGAAGCTTTCTTT.

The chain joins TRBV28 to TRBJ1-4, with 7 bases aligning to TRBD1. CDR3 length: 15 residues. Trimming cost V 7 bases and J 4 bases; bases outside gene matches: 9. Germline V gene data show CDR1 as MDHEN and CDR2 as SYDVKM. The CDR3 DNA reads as TGTGCCAGCACCCGTATCAGGGGGTTTAATGAAAAACTGTTTTTT. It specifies CASTRIRGFNEKLFF. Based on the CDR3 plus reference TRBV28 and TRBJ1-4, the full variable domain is DVKVTQSSRYLVKRTGEKVFLECVQDMDHENMFWYRQDPGLGLRLIYFSYDVKMKEKGDIPEGYSVSREKKERFSLILESASTNQTSMYLCASTRIRGFNEKLFFGSGTQLSVL.

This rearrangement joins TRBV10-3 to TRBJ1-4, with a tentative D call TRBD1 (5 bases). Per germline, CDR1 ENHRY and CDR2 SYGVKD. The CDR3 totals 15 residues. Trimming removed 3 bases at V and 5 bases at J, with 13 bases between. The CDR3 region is CAISEGALGNEKLFF. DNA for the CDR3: TGTGCCATCAGTGAAGGGGCTCTAGGGAATGAAAAACTGTTTTTT.

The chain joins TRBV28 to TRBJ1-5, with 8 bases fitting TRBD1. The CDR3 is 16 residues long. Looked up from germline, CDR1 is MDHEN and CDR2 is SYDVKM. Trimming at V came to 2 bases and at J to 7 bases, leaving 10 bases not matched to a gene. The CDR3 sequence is CASSLAQGAGGQPQHF. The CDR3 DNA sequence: TGTGCCAGCAGTTTAGCGCAGGGGGCAGGAGGGCAGCCCCAGCATTTT.

The CDR3 loop reads CASRGFRGSQPQHF. CDR3 bases: TGTGCCAGCAGAGGGTTCAGGGGTTCTCAGCCCCAGCATTTT. V gene TRBV2 combines with J gene TRBJ1-5, with D possibly TRBD1 on 6 matching bases. V shed 6 bases and J shed 6 bases, with 15 bases lying between them. CDR1 and CDR2 from the germline V gene are SNHLY and FYNNEI. The CDR3 length is 14 residues.

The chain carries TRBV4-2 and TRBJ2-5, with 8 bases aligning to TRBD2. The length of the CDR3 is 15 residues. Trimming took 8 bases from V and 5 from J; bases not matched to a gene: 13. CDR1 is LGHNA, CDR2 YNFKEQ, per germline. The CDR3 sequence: CASSGARGADETQYF. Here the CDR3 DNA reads TGTGCCAGCTCCGGCGCGCGGGGGGCCGATGAGACCCAGTACTTC.

The CDR3 region is CASSPTGGSSYEQYF. As DNA, the CDR3 is TGTGCCAGCAGTCCGACAGGGGGTAGCTCCTACGAGCAGTACTTC. The chain carries TRBV6-5 and TRBJ2-7; 9 bases align to TRBD1. The CDR3 runs to 15 residues. Germline V gene lookup returns CDR1 MNHEY and CDR2 SVGAGI. V shed 5 bases and J 0 bases; nucleotides not matched to a gene: 5.

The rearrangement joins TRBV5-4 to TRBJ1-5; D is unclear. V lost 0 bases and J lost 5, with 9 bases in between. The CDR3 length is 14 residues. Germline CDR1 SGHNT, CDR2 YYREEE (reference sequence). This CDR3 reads CASSLAGLDQPQHF. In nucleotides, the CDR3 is TGTGCCAGCAGCTTGGCAGGTCTGGATCAGCCCCAGCATTTT.

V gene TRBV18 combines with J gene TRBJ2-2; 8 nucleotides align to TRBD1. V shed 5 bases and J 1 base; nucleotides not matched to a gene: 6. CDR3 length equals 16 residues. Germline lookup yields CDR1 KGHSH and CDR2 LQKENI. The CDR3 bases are TGTGCCAGCTCATCAAACGACAGGGGGAACACCGGGGAGCTGTTTTTT. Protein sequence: CASSSNDRGNTGELFF.

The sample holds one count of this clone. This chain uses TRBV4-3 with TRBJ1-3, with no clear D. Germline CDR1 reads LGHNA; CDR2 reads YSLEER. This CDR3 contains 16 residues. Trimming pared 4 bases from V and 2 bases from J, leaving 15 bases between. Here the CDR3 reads CASSRRQEGAGNTIYF. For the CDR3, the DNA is TGCGCCAGCAGCCGCCGACAAGAAGGTGCTGGAAACACCATATATTTT.

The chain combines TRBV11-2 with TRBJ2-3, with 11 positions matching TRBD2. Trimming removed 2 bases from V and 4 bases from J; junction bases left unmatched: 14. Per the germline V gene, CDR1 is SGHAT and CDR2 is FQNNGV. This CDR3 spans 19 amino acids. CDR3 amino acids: CASSLIPFLAGGVADTQYF. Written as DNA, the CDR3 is TGTGCCAGCAGCTTAATCCCGTTCTTAGCGGGAGGGGTTGCAGATACGCAGTATTTT.

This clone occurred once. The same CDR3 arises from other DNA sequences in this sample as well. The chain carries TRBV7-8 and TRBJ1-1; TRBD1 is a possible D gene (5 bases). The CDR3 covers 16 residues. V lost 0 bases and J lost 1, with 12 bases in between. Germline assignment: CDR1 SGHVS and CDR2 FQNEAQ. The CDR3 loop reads CASSLAPGTGNTEAFF. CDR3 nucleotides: TGTGCCAGCAGCTTAGCACCAGGGACCGGGAACACTGAAGCTTTCTTT. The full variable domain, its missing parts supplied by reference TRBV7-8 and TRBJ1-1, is GAGVSQSPRYKVAKRGQDVALRCDPISGHVSLFWYQQALGQGPEFLTYFQNEAQLDKSGLPSDRFFAERPEGSVSTLKIQRTQQEDSAVYLCASSLAPGTGNTEAFFGQGTRLTVV.

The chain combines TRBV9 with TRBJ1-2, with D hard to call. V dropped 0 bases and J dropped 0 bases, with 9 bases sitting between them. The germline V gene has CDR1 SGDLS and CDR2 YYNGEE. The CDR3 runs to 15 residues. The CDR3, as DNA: TGTGCCAGCAGCGTAGGGAGGTCACCTAACTATGGCTACACCTTC. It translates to CASSVGRSPNYGYTF.

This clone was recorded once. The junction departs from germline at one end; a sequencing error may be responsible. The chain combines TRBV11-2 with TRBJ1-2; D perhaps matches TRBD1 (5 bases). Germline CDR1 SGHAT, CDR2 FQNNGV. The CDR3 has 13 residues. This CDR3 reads CASSLLGGTAPRF. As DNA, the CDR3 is TGTGCCAGCAGCTTATTAGGAGGGACGGCACCGAGATTC.

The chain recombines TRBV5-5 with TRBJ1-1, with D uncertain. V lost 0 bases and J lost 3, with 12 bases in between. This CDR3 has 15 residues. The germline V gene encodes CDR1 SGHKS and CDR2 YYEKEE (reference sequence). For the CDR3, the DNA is TGTGCCAGCAGCTTGGATCCATTTCCGGACACTGAAGCTTTCTTT. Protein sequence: CASSLDPFPDTEAFF.

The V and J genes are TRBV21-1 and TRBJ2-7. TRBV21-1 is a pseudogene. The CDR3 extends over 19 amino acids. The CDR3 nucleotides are TGTGCCAGCAGCAAAACTTTAGGTATTATTCGGGGCAGGGATTACGAGCAGTACTTC. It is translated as CASSKTLGIIRGRDYEQYF.

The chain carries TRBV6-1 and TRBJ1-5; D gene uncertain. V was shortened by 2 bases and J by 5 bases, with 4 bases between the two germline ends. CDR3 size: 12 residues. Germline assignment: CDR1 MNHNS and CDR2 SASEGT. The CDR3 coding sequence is TGTGCCAGCAGTGAATCCTATCAGCCCCAGCATTTT. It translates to CASSESYQPQHF.